The 9 T cell receptor beta chains below were found in one sample sequenced in a study of control samples from healthy donors and cancer patients. Generated by immunoSEQ multiplex PCR, the TCRdb table keeps only in-frame clones and is missing some. The profile covers approximately 140,000 clones, with 93% appearing a single time and under 7% taken by the ten largest. The sequencing input was blood. The receptors were sampled from a man between 18 and 29 years old in good health.

V usage is TRBV11-3 and J usage is TRBJ2-2, with a possible D match to TRBD2 (6 bases). This CDR3 has 17 residues. Trimming cost V 1 base and J 3 bases, with 15 bases left between them. Germline V gene lookup returns CDR1 SGHNT and CDR2 YENEEA. CDR3 sequence: CASSLGRREWDTGELFF. The CDR3 DNA reads as TGTGCCAGCAGCTTAGGTCGACGGGAGTGGGACACCGGGGAGCTGTTTTTT. Full variable domain (remainder filled in from reference TRBV11-3 and TRBJ2-2): EAGVVQSPRYKIIEKKQPVAFWCNPISGHNTLYWYLQNLGQGPELLIRYENEEAVDDSQLPKDRFSAERLKGVDSTLKIQPAELGDSAVYLCASSLGRREWDTGELFFGEGSRLTVL.

This chain links TRBV28 with TRBJ2-5; TRBD1 matches 9 bases. CDR1 is MDHEN, CDR2 SYDVKM, per germline. The CDR3 spans 17 residues. The V and J ends lost 6 bases and 5 bases, in that order; junction bases with no gene match: 16. The DNA of the CDR3 is TGTGCCAGCAGGCGCTCAACCGGACAGGGGTCTCGGGAGACCCAGTACTTC. Translation gives CASRRSTGQGSRETQYF. Full variable domain (remainder filled in from reference TRBV28 and TRBJ2-5): DVKVTQSSRYLVKRTGEKVFLECVQDMDHENMFWYRQDPGLGLRLIYFSYDVKMKEKGDIPEGYSVSREKKERFSLILESASTNQTSMYLCASRRSTGQGSRETQYFGPGTRLLVL.

This chain connects TRBV4-2 to TRBJ2-6; D uncertain. With 7 bases removed from V and 0 bases from J, the gap between germline ends came to 1 base. The CDR3 is 12 amino acids. Germline V gives CDR1 LGHNA, CDR2 YNFKEQ. The CDR3, as DNA: TGTGCCAGCACCTCTGGGGCCAACGTCCTGACTTTC. Its protein is CASTSGANVLTF.

The chain joins TRBV6-4 to TRBJ1-6; D remains ambiguous. Between the trimmed V and J ends, which lost 4 bases and 4 bases, there was a span of 14 bases. The CDR3 contains 16 residues. Per the germline V gene, CDR1 is MRHNA and CDR2 is SNTAGT. In DNA form, the CDR3 reads TGTGCCAGCAGTGCCCCGGCAGCCTTGTATAATTCACCCCTCCACTTT. Its translation: CASSAPAALYNSPLHF.

The chain carries TRBV7-9 and TRBJ2-3; D is perhaps TRBD1 (5 bases). Trimming left V 3 bases short and J 2 bases short, with 9 bases between. CDR1 and CDR2 from the germline V gene are SEHNR and FQNEAQ (reference sequence). The CDR3 runs to 14 residues. CDR3 sequence (DNA): TGTGCCAGCAGCTTGTCGACAGACACAGATACGCAGTATTTT. This gives the protein CASSLSTDTDTQYF.

This rearrangement joins TRBV30 to TRBJ2-2; 7 nucleotides agree with TRBD2. V lost 3 bases, J lost 6 bases, and 4 bases stayed unmatched. Germline values: CDR1 GTSNPN, CDR2 SVGIG (reference sequence). The CDR3 runs to 13 residues. This CDR3 reads CAWRRGGAGELFF. Written as DNA, the CDR3 is TGTGCCTGGAGGAGGGGAGGGGCCGGGGAGCTGTTTTTT. Full variable domain (missing parts from reference TRBV30 and TRBJ2-2): SQTIHQWPATLVQPVGSPLSLECTVEGTSNPNLYWYRQAAGRGLQLLFYSVGIGQISSEVPQNLSASRPQDRQFILSSKKLLLSDSGFYLCAWRRGGAGELFFGEGSRLTVL.

The chain carries TRBV27 and TRBJ2-2; TRBD2 is a possible D gene (6 bases). The CDR3 sequence is 22 residues long. With 6 bases removed from V and 2 bases from J, the gap between germline ends came to 34 bases. Germline-derived CDR1 and CDR2 are MNHEY and SMNVEV (reference sequence). CDR3 sequence: CASSLITFPRDFVDFNTGELFF. The CDR3 nucleotides are TGTGCCAGCAGCCTGATAACTTTTCCCCGGGACTTTGTAGATTTCAACACCGGGGAGCTGTTTTTT.

Here the CDR3 reads CAISESAQGTYEQYF. CDR3 coding DNA: TGTGCCATCAGTGAGTCGGCGCAGGGTACCTACGAGCAGTACTTC. The chain combines TRBV10-3 with TRBJ2-7; tentative D call: TRBD1 (5 bases). Deletions cut 0 bases from V and 2 bases from J, with 11 bases between. The CDR3 loop spans 15 amino acids. Germline V CDR1 and CDR2: ENHRY, SYGVKD.

The CDR3 DNA is TGTGCCAGCAGCTTAGTAGCCCGGGGCCCTGGAGAGACCCAGTACTTC. Residues: CASSLVARGPGETQYF. V and J are TRBV7-9 and TRBJ2-5; D is possibly TRBD1 or TRBD2 (5 bases each). V dropped 1 base and J dropped 4 bases, with 16 bases sitting between them. Germline CDR1 SEHNR, CDR2 FQNEAQ (reference sequence). This CDR3 is built from 16 residues. Together with reference TRBV7-9 and TRBJ2-5, the CDR3 gives the full variable domain: DTGVSQNPRHKITKRGQNVTFRCDPISEHNRLYWYRQTLGQGPEFLTYFQNEAQLEKSRLLSDRFSAERPKGSFSTLEIQRTEQGDSAMYLCASSLVARGPGETQYFGPGTRLLVL.